This passage covers 29 T cell receptor beta chains from one sample sequenced in a study of blood T cells in healthy people across ages (dated by TCRdb to about 2015). Library construction relied on 5' RACE. TCRdb shows the sequencer as Illumina HiSeq 2500. The second PCR ran for about 7 to 11 cycles and used a J-beta primer mix along with a sample-barcoded 5' primer. TCRdb reran the public reads through fastp at Q25 and MiXCR, keeping productive beta chains. Rows merge per CDR3 protein into single entries with the most common DNA and genes. The table for this sample lists some 1.7 million distinct CDR3 sequences; 28% of them were counted only once. Clones ranked in the top ten supply about 7.7% of the sample. Input material: blood. These receptor sequences come from a woman aged 30 to 39 in good health.

This clonotype was picked up a small number of times. V usage is TRBV4-3 and J usage is TRBJ2-1; D is perhaps TRBD2 (6 bases). The CDR3 consists of 15 residues. The V gene lost 0 bases and the J gene lost 9 bases, with 15 bases spanning the gap. CDR1 and CDR2 from the germline V gene are LGHNA and YSLEER. The CDR3 region is CASSQDDGRESEQFF. The CDR3 DNA reads TGCGCCAGCAGCCAAGACGATGGGCGGGAAAGTGAGCAGTTCTTC.

This clonotype has a handful of counts. The rearrangement joins TRBV6-6 to TRBJ2-5, with D perhaps being TRBD1 or TRBD2 (6 bases each). The V end lost 8 bases, the J end lost 3 bases, and 13 bases lay between the germline ends. The CDR3 is made up of 13 amino acids. Germline V gives CDR1 MNHNY, CDR2 SVGAGI (reference sequence). The CDR3 region has the DNA TGTGCCAGCGGGGGCCCGGGGGAAGAGACCCAGTACTTC. It specifies CASGGPGEETQYF.

The genes are TRBV7-2 and TRBJ2-1; D uncertain. There are 15 residues in the CDR3. V was pared by 2 bases and J by 8 bases, with 16 bases between. Per the germline V gene, CDR1 is SGHTA and CDR2 is FQGNSA. CDR3 sequence: CASSLLVVAGHEQFF. CDR3 DNA: TGTGCCAGCAGCTTACTTGTGGTAGCCGGCCATGAGCAGTTCTTC.

In nucleotides, the CDR3 is TGTGCCAGCAGCTTAGTGGCAGTCGGGAACACTGAAGCTTTCTTT. It translates to CASSLVAVGNTEAFF. This chain connects TRBV7-2 to TRBJ1-1; no firm D call. Looked up from germline, CDR1 is SGHTA and CDR2 is FQGNSA. CDR3 length: 15 amino acids. Trimming shortened V by 1 base and J by 1 base, and 10 bases separated the two germline ends.

This clonotype came up a few times. The V gene is TRBV4-1, the J gene TRBJ2-2; no firm D call. CDR3 length: 13 amino acids. Germline CDR1 reads MGHRA; CDR2 reads YSYEKL. Trimming pared 0 bases from V and 6 bases from J, leaving 5 bases between. The CDR3 protein is CASSQDSAGELFF. The CDR3 nucleotides read TGCGCCAGCAGCCAAGATTCGGCCGGGGAGCTGTTTTTT.

Ten or more counts support this clonotype. The chain combines TRBV14 with TRBJ2-1, with D possibly matching TRBD2 (6 bases). Germline V gene data show CDR1 as SGHDN and CDR2 as FVKESK. Trimming removed 0 bases at V and 5 bases at J, with 14 bases between. This CDR3 contains 16 residues. The CDR3 region is CASSQDRLASHNEQFF. CDR3 DNA: TGTGCCAGCAGCCAAGATCGCCTAGCGTCCCACAATGAGCAGTTCTTC.

This clonotype was picked up many times. This chain uses TRBV4-3 with TRBJ2-1; the D gene is possibly TRBD1 (6 bases). With 0 bases removed from V and 8 bases from J, the gap between germline ends came to 8 bases. CDR1 and CDR2 from the germline V gene are LGHNA and YSLEER. The CDR3 consists of 13 residues. In nucleotides, the CDR3 is TGCGCCAGCAGCCAAGACAGGGGACATGAGCAGTTCTTC. As protein: CASSQDRGHEQFF.

This clonotype was seen repeatedly, ten times or more. This rearrangement joins TRBV5-1 to TRBJ2-7, with 8 nucleotides matching TRBD2. Trimming cost V 0 bases and J 5 bases; bases outside gene matches: 7. The CDR3 spans 15 residues. Germline V gives CDR1 SGHRS, CDR2 YFSETQ. CDR3 bases: TGCGCCAGCAGCTTGGACGGGAGGGCCTTGAACGAGCAGTACTTC. This gives the protein CASSLDGRALNEQYF. Full variable domain (missing parts from reference TRBV5-1 and TRBJ2-7): KAGVTQTPRYLIKTRGQQVTLSCSPISGHRSVSWYQQTPGQGLQFLFEYFSETQRNKGNFPGRFSGRQFSNSRSEMNVSTLELGDSALYLCASSLDGRALNEQYFGPGTRLTVT.

This clonotype was counted many times. The chain combines TRBV12-3 or TRBV12-4 with TRBJ2-7, with 11 bases aligning to TRBD1. V lost 4 bases, J lost 5 bases, and 4 bases stayed unmatched. This CDR3 has 14 residues. CDR3 amino acids: CASSSWDRGNEQYF. In nucleotides, the CDR3 is TGTGCCAGCAGTTCCTGGGACAGGGGGAACGAGCAGTACTTC.

This clonotype was recorded many times. The chain recombines TRBV7-2 with TRBJ2-5; 9 nucleotides agree with TRBD2. CDR1 and CDR2 from the germline V gene are SGHTA and FQGNSA. CDR3 length: 15 amino acids. V was clipped by 5 bases and J by 5 bases; unmatched bases: 9. The CDR3: CASSATGTSSETQYF. The CDR3 bases are TGTGCCAGCAGCGCCACAGGGACTAGCAGTGAGACCCAGTACTTC.

This clonotype occurred a few times. The CDR3 DNA sequence: TGCAGTGCTAGAGATCGACCAACCGGGCCCTATGGCTACACCTTC. Amino acid sequence: CSARDRPTGPYGYTF. The genes are TRBV20-1 and TRBJ1-2, with D unresolved. Per germline, CDR1 DFQATT and CDR2 SNEGSKA (reference sequence). The CDR3 is 15 amino acids. V lost 0 bases to trimming and J lost 4 bases, with 15 bases between them.

The chain uses TRBV20-1 and TRBJ1-1; D might be TRBD1 (5 bases). Trimming cost V 8 bases and J 1 base, with 11 bases left between them. This CDR3 has 12 amino acids. CDR1 and CDR2 from the germline V gene are DFQATT and SNEGSKA (reference sequence). CDR3 sequence (DNA): TGCAGTACCGATAGGGGGAACACTGAAGCTTTCTTT. Amino acids: CSTDRGNTEAFF.

This clonotype is a singleton in its sample. A much more abundant neighbour one base away suggests this may be a read error. The CDR3 carries no conserved terminal phenylalanine or tryptophan, so it likely arises from a read error. V and J are TRBV6-1 and TRBJ1-2; D unresolved. Germline V lookup: CDR1 MNHNS, CDR2 SASEGT. CDR3 length: 12 residues. Trimming left V 4 bases short and J 6 bases short, with 9 bases between. In DNA form, the CDR3 reads TGTGCCAGCAGTGCATCGGGAGATGGCTACACCCTC. It encodes CASSASGDGYTL.

This clonotype was recorded once. This CDR3 fails to terminate in the conserved phenylalanine or tryptophan, so it likely reflects a read error. The chain employs TRBV12-3 or TRBV12-4 and TRBJ1-2; D gene unclear. The CDR3 extends over 13 amino acids. Deletions cut 4 bases from V and 1 base from J, with 7 bases between. CDR3 loop: CASSSGINYGYTV. In DNA form, the CDR3 reads TGTGCCAGCAGTTCCGGCATTAACTATGGCTACACCGTC.

This clonotype was counted between two and nine times. This chain links TRBV2 with TRBJ1-3; D unresolved. Trimming cost V 2 bases and J 1 base, with 9 bases left between them. CDR1 and CDR2 from the germline V gene are SNHLY and FYNNEI. This CDR3 has 15 residues. This CDR3 reads CASSEFDPSGNTIYF. The CDR3 nucleotides are TGTGCCAGCAGTGAATTTGACCCATCTGGAAACACCATATATTTT.

In this sample, this clonotype turned up many times. This chain connects TRBV7-2 to TRBJ1-2; D call uncertain. CDR3 length: 14 amino acids. Deletions cut 5 bases from V and 1 base from J, with 11 bases between. Per the germline V gene, CDR1 is SGHTA and CDR2 is FQGNSA. The CDR3 region is CASSPSAGNYGYTF. CDR3 coding DNA: TGTGCCAGCAGCCCCTCGGCGGGTAACTATGGCTACACCTTC.

The rearrangement links TRBV21-1 to TRBJ2-7; TRBD2 is the table's D call, not checked against the DNA. TRBV21-1 is a listed pseudogene. This CDR3 is 15 amino acids long. For the CDR3, the DNA is TGTGCCAGCAGCAAACGGGGACTAGCGGGATACGAGCAGTACTTC. Translating gives CASSKRGLAGYEQYF.

Comment on this clonotype: A much larger clone lies one base from this, so it may be a read error. The chain couples TRBV28 to TRBJ2-3; D may be TRBD2 (6 bases). Germline CDR1 is MDHEN and CDR2 is SYDVKM. This CDR3 is 14 amino acids long. The CDR3 DNA sequence: TGTGCCGGCAGTTTAGGGAGGAGTGGGGATACGCAGTATTTT. Translating it yields CAGSLGRSGDTQYF. The full variable domain, its missing parts supplied by reference TRBV28 and TRBJ2-3, is DVKVTQSSRYLVKRTGEKVFLECVQDMDHENMFWYRQDPGLGLRLIYFSYDVKMKEKGDIPEGYSVSREKKERFSLILESASTNQTSMYLCAGSLGRSGDTQYFGPGTRLTVL.

This clonotype came up a few times. The rearrangement uses TRBV11-1 and TRBJ2-1; 7 nucleotides align to TRBD2. Germline V gives CDR1 SGHAT, CDR2 FQDESV (reference sequence). The CDR3 contains 14 residues. The junction had 6 bases not matched to a gene; V was cut back by 1 base and J by 9 bases. CDR3 DNA: TGTGCCAGCAGCTTAGGGGAGGGGTCGGGTGAGCAGTTCTTC. Protein: CASSLGEGSGEQFF.

Of note for this clonotype: A read error may be the cause here, since a much bigger clone is one base away. The genes are TRBV27 and TRBJ2-1; 12 bases line up with TRBD1. V shed 10 bases, J shed 8 bases, and the junction held 9 bases outside the gene matches. Per the germline V gene, CDR1 is MNHEY and CDR2 is SMNVEV (reference sequence). This CDR3 contains 14 residues. The CDR3 region is CANSPGQGAHEQFF. The CDR3 DNA is TGTGCCAACAGCCCGGGACAGGGGGCCCATGAGCAGTTCTTC.

This clonotype was recorded a few times. The chain carries TRBV5-1 and TRBJ2-1; 9 positions agree with TRBD2. CDR1 SGHRS and CDR2 YFSETQ come from the germline V gene. Trimming removed 0 bases from V and 12 bases from J; junction bases left unmatched: 10. This CDR3 contains 15 residues. The CDR3, as DNA: TGCGCCAGCAGCTTGGTGGCGGGGGGGTCGGGACTGCAGTTCTTC. Its protein is CASSLVAGGSGLQFF.

V gene TRBV3-1 combines with J gene TRBJ2-1; 11 nucleotides line up with TRBD1. Germline V gene lookup returns CDR1 LGHDT and CDR2 YNNKEL (reference sequence). This CDR3 region has 15 residues. Trimming took 5 bases from V and 7 from J; bases not matched to a gene: 7. CDR3 sequence reads: CASSWTGQGGNEQFF. As DNA, the CDR3 is TGTGCCAGCAGCTGGACGGGACAGGGGGGGAATGAGCAGTTCTTC.

Only a few counts were recorded for this clonotype. This sequence joins TRBV12-3 or TRBV12-4 and TRBJ1-5, with 8 bases aligning to TRBD1. Trimming cost V 3 bases and J 9 bases; bases outside gene matches: 7. This CDR3 has 14 amino acids. The CDR3, as DNA: TGTGCCAGCAGTTTGGGACAGGCCCTTATGCCCCAGCATTTT. Its translation is CASSLGQALMPQHF.

This clonotype was seen more than once but under ten times. The chain uses TRBV5-5 and TRBJ1-2; possibly TRBD1 for D (5 bases). The CDR3 spans 13 residues. CDR1 is SGHKS and CDR2 is YYEKEE in the germline V gene (reference sequence). V was clipped by 3 bases and J by 4 bases, with 10 bases between them. CDR3 sequence: CASSSQVAYGYTF. CDR3 DNA: TGTGCCAGCAGCTCACAGGTTGCCTATGGCTACACCTTC.

The rearrangement links TRBV5-6 to TRBJ2-5; no reliable D call. The V end was cut by 1 base, the J end by 3 bases, with 10 bases between. There are 14 residues in the CDR3. CDR1 and CDR2 from the germline V gene are SGHDT and YYEEEE. This CDR3 is CASSLWATEETQYF. CDR3 nucleotides: TGTGCCAGCAGCTTGTGGGCGACCGAAGAGACCCAGTACTTC.

The rearrangement joins TRBV30 to TRBJ2-7; no clear D. The CDR3 runs to 13 residues. From germline, CDR1 is GTSNPN and CDR2 SVGIG (reference sequence). V was pared by 0 bases and J by 4 bases, with 10 bases between. The CDR3, as DNA: TGTGCCTGGAGTGTAATTGCGGATTACGAGCAGTACTTC. Translating gives CAWSVIADYEQYF.

This clonotype has more than one count but fewer than ten. The CDR3: CASSVGDRVNSPLHF. The CDR3 DNA follows: TGTGCCAGCAGTGTTGGAGACAGGGTAAATTCACCCCTCCACTTT. The chain carries TRBV2 and TRBJ1-6; 7 nucleotides line up with TRBD1. This CDR3 region has 15 residues. With 4 bases clipped from V and 7 bases from J, the junction kept 7 bases outside the gene matches. CDR1 SNHLY and CDR2 FYNNEI come from the germline V gene.

The rearrangement joins TRBV20-1 to TRBJ2-4; D is uncertain. The assigned J gene may be wrong: the sequence end matches TRBJ2-7 better. This CDR3 has 12 residues. From germline, CDR1 is DFQATT and CDR2 SNEGSKA (reference sequence). CDR3 bases: TGCAGTGCTAGAGTTCCACCCCTCGAGCAGTACTTC. Residues: CSARVPPLEQYF.

This clonotype came up a few times. A far larger clone is just one base off, so this is likely a read error. The rearrangement joins TRBV2 to TRBJ2-5; 8 bases match TRBD1. V gave up 7 bases and J gave up 2 bases; unmatched junction bases: 3. The CDR3 contains 13 residues. Germline V gene sequence: CDR1 SNHLY, CDR2 FYNNEI. The CDR3 DNA follows: TGTGCCAGCAACCGGGACAGGCAAGAGACCCAGTACTTC. Translated, it gives CASNRDRQETQYF.